The rows below give T cell receptor beta chains drawn from one sample of a study of identical twins. MiXCR, run by TCRdb on the 5' RACE reads, gives a single entry per CDR3 protein. The sample has 600,000 to 700,000 distinct CDR3 sequences; approximately 21% are singletons. This sample also belongs to another study, concerning T cells expressing NK-cell markers.

The sequencing sample was made of PBMCs. The receptor set was obtained from a woman under 30 in good health. Both conserved end residues are part of each CDR3. A D gene is named only where the DNA matches it firmly. A clone size is listed for some rows: how often the clone was seen (once, few, many), or a class if it is expanded.

TRBV15	TRBJ2-1	few	TRBD1	CATSRGQGAGNEQFF	TGTGCCACCAGCAGGGGACAGGGGGCCGGTAATGAGCAGTTCTTC
TRBV7-9	TRBJ2-1	-	-	CASSHGGGPYNEQFF	TGTGCCAGCAGCCACGGGGGAGGTCCTTACAATGAGCAGTTCTTC
TRBV7-8	TRBJ2-5	-	-	CASRPRGRIRETQYF	TGTGCCAGCAGGCCCAGAGGGAGAATCAGGGAGACCCAGTACTTC
TRBV11-2	TRBJ2-7	-	TRBD2	CASSLAGTSTSKQYF	TGTGCCAGCAGCTTAGCGGGGACTAGTACATCCAAGCAGTACTTC
TRBV27	TRBJ2-1	few	TRBD2	CATIGTSGDNEQFF	TGTGCCACCATCGGGACTAGCGGGGACAATGAGCAGTTCTTC
TRBV9	TRBJ2-1	-	TRBD2	CASSVPGGGQFF	TGTGCCAGCAGCGTTCCCGGCGGGGGGCAGTTCTTC
TRBV6-4	TRBJ2-3	few	TRBD1	CASSVDRGDTQYF	TGTGCCAGCAGTGTCGACAGGGGGGATACGCAGTATTTT
TRBV11-2	TRBJ2-3	-	-	CASRQDGHTQYF	TGTGCCAGCAGGCAGGACGGGCATACGCAGTATTTT
TRBV3-1	TRBJ2-7	-	-	CASSRTAVQYEQYF	TGTGCCAGCAGCCGGACGGCGGTTCAATACGAGCAGTACTTC
TRBV20-1	TRBJ2-5	few	TRBD2	CSATPPAGGRKTQYF	TGCAGTGCTACACCGCCAGCGGGGGGGCGGAAGACCCAGTACTTC
TRBV5-1	TRBJ1-4	-	-	CASSHSGAAATNEKLFF	TGCGCCAGCAGCCATTCCGGGGCCGCTGCTACTAATGAAAAACTGTTTTTT
TRBV20-1	TRBJ1-2	-	-	CSARDEGQDYGYTF	TGCAGTGCTAGAGACGAGGGGCAGGACTATGGCTACACCTTC
TRBV5-5	TRBJ1-2	-	-	CASSPWTALAGYTF	TGTGCCAGCAGCCCGTGGACAGCCCTGGCTGGCTACACCTTC
TRBV5-8	TRBJ2-5	few	-	CASSLVGLETQYF	TGTGCCAGCAGCTTGGTGGGGCTGGAGACCCAGTACTTC
TRBV6-5	TRBJ1-1	few	-	CASSYRPENTEAFF	TGTGCCAGCAGTTACCGACCAGAGAACACTGAAGCTTTCTTT
TRBV20-1	TRBJ2-7	-	-	CSAREGVRDEQYF	TGCAGTGCTAGGGAGGGGGTTCGCGACGAGCAGTACTTC
TRBV7-9	TRBJ2-3	few	TRBD2	CASSLSGGAPFSDTQYF	TGTGCCAGCAGCCTAAGCGGGGGCGCACCCTTCTCAGATACGCAGTATTTT
TRBV7-8	TRBJ2-1	-	-	CASSSGSRGQQFF	TGTGCCAGCAGCTCGGGTTCCCGGGGGCAGCAGTTCTTC
TRBV6-6	TRBJ1-6	-	TRBD1	CASSAGTGVNSPLHF	TGTGCCAGCAGTGCCGGGACAGGGGTAAATTCACCCCTCCACTTT
TRBV24-1	TRBJ2-1	-	TRBD2	CATSSSGRASGEQFF	TGTGCCACCAGCTCTAGCGGGAGGGCCTCTGGTGAGCAGTTCTTC
TRBV6-5	TRBJ2-2	-	-	CASSYSQETGELFF	TGTGCCAGCAGTTACTCCCAGGAAACCGGGGAGCTGTTTTTT
TRBV5-5	TRBJ1-5	many	-	CASSLTDSLPGRNQPQHF	TGTGCCAGCAGCTTGACCGATAGCCTCCCCGGGAGAAATCAGCCCCAGCATTTT
TRBV6-5	TRBJ2-7	few	-	CASSYSWGRAFAYEQYF	TGTGCCAGCAGTTACTCATGGGGCAGGGCCTTCGCCTACGAGCAGTACTTC
TRBV29-1	TRBJ2-7	few	TRBD2	CSVEELAGGPVQYF	TGCAGCGTTGAAGAGCTGGCGGGAGGGCCTGTGCAGTACTTC
TRBV6-1	TRBJ2-3	few	TRBD1	CASSRGGSVDTQYF	TGTGCCAGCAGTAGAGGGGGCAGTGTAGATACGCAGTATTTT
TRBV29-1	TRBJ2-7	few	TRBD1	CSVQDRGREQYF	TGCAGCGTACAGGACAGGGGGCGCGAGCAGTACTTC
TRBV15	TRBJ2-1	once	TRBD2	CATSRVIAGDNEQFF	TGTGCCACCAGCAGGGTGATCGCGGGGGACAATGAGCAGTTCTTC
TRBV20-1	TRBJ1-1	-	-	CSASPQGLGTEAFF	TGCAGTGCCTCACCGCAGGGGTTGGGCACTGAAGCTTTCTTT
TRBV6-1	TRBJ2-1	-	TRBD2	CASRALAGTRNEQFF	TGTGCCAGCAGGGCTCTAGCGGGGACTCGCAATGAGCAGTTCTTC
TRBV6-4	TRBJ2-5	-	TRBD1	CASSDSDRDRVF	TGTGCCAGCAGTGACTCAGACCGGGACAGGGTCTTC
TRBV20-1	TRBJ2-2	-	TRBD2	CSARDRLAGNPGELFF	TGCAGTGCTAGAGATCGACTAGCGGGAAACCCCGGGGAGCTGTTTTTT
TRBV7-8	TRBJ2-1	few	-	CASSLVRSLNEQFF	TGTGCCAGCAGCTTAGTACGGAGTTTGAATGAGCAGTTCTTC
TRBV12-3/TRBV12-4	TRBJ2-7	few	TRBD1	CASSLLGQGLYEQYF	TGTGCCAGCAGCCTGCTCGGACAGGGTCTTTACGAGCAGTACTTC
TRBV24-1	TRBJ2-1	many	-	CATSDLMGWQFF	TGTGCCACCAGTGATTTGATGGGTTGGCAGTTCTTC
TRBV7-6	TRBJ2-5	-	TRBD1	CASSPWTGGGETQYF	TGTGCCAGCAGCCCGTGGACAGGGGGGGGAGAGACCCAGTACTTC
TRBV23-1	TRBJ2-5	-	-	CEEQGGVRETQYF	TGCGAGGAACAGGGCGGGGTACGAGAGACCCAGTACTTC
TRBV5-1	TRBJ1-6	-	-	CASREQTPSPLHF	TGCGCCAGCAGGGAGCAGACTCCTTCACCCCTCCACTTT
TRBV20-1	TRBJ1-2	-	TRBD1	CSARDSGGGGYTF	TGCAGTGCTAGAGATTCAGGGGGTGGTGGCTACACCTTC
TRBV7-2	TRBJ2-1	many	-	CASSTVVGSEQFF	TGTGCCAGCAGCACCGTGGTGGGAAGTGAGCAGTTCTTC
TRBV6-5	TRBJ2-7	few	TRBD1	CASSYPGQGSEQYF	TGTGCCAGCAGTTACCCAGGACAGGGCTCCGAGCAGTACTTC
TRBV20-1	TRBJ1-2	-	-	CSADRDPGGGYTF	TGCAGTGCTGATAGGGACCCCGGGGGTGGCTACACCTTC
TRBV10-3	TRBJ2-1	-	-	CAIREINEQFF	TGTGCCATCAGGGAGATCAATGAGCAGTTCTTC
TRBV7-2	TRBJ2-7	-	-	CASSLIGAPYEQYF	TGTGCCAGCAGCTTAATCGGGGCCCCCTACGAGCAGTACTTC
TRBV5-1	TRBJ1-5	many	-	CASSLEGLGQPQHF	TGCGCCAGCAGCTTGGAAGGGTTGGGCCAGCCCCAGCATTTT
TRBV5-1	TRBJ2-7	-	-	CASSLAGFHEQYF	TGCGCCAGCAGCTTGGCGGGGTTCCACGAGCAGTACTTC
TRBV5-1	TRBJ2-5	few	-	CASSLALQGTETQYF	TGCGCCAGCAGCTTAGCCCTACAGGGTACGGAGACCCAGTACTTC
TRBV20-1	TRBJ1-2	few	-	CSARKGGTYGYTF	TGCAGTGCTCGCAAAGGGGGGACCTATGGCTACACCTTC
TRBV5-5	TRBJ2-1	-	TRBD2	CASSLSTSGRAEQFF	TGTGCCAGCAGCTTGTCGACTAGCGGGCGGGCTGAGCAGTTCTTC
TRBV5-1	TRBJ2-7	-	TRBD1	CASSLLGGIDEQYF	TGCGCCAGCAGCTTGCTAGGGGGCATCGACGAGCAGTACTTC
TRBV12-3/TRBV12-4	TRBJ2-3	few	-	CASTLSGGGDTQYF	TGTGCCAGCACCCTCTCTGGGGGCGGAGATACGCAGTATTTT
TRBV6-1	TRBJ2-7	-	-	CASRGSIRDEQYF	TGTGCCAGCAGGGGTTCCATCCGGGACGAGCAGTACTTC
TRBV12-3/TRBV12-4	TRBJ2-1	few	-	CASSLWGSGEPLENEQFF	TGTGCCAGCAGTTTGTGGGGCTCTGGAGAACCCCTTGAGAATGAGCAGTTCTTC
TRBV6-2/TRBV6-3	TRBJ2-5	-	-	CASSPTGLLRGETQYF	TGTGCCAGCAGTCCCACAGGGCTCTTGAGGGGAGAGACCCAGTACTTC
TRBV5-1	TRBJ2-1	few	TRBD1	CASSVGTGVDNEQFF	TGCGCCAGCAGCGTCGGGACAGGGGTAGACAATGAGCAGTTCTTC
TRBV2	TRBJ2-4	many	-	CASSLESKNIQYF	TGTGCCAGCAGTTTAGAATCCAAAAACATTCAGTACTTC
TRBV12-3/TRBV12-4	TRBJ2-2	many	TRBD2	CAVGGRELFF	TGTGCCGTCGGGGGGAGGGAGCTGTTTTTT
TRBV18	TRBJ2-1	-	-	CASSSRGLGYNEQFF	TGTGCCAGCTCAAGTAGGGGTCTCGGCTACAATGAGCAGTTCTTC